This T cell receptor (beta chain) was sequenced for a study of regulatory T cells in long-lasting Graves disease. This clonotype was detected ten times or more. Arm-PCR of CDR3 regions and iRepertoire HTBI primers were used to build TCR beta libraries. One entry per CDR3 protein results from TCRdb running MiXCR on the multiplex PCR reads. The sample includes around 420,000 distinct CDR3 sequences, around 16% seen only once; the top ten take roughly 7.7%. Per germline, CDR1 LNHNV and CDR2 YYDKDF (reference sequence). This CDR3 has 18 residues. Losses at the gene ends were 1 base for V and 4 bases for J; bases not matched to a gene: 10. The time point is: newly diagnosed GD, antithyroid drugs for less than 3 months. PBMC RNA was the source of the TCR library. These data were likewise used in another study, on T cells in Graves' hyperthyroidism and ophthalmopathy.

The chain combines TRBV15 with TRBJ2-1; 10 bases map to TRBD2. Material: peripheral blood mononuclear cells (PBMCs), obtained at new diagnosis, from a patient treated with antithyroid drugs. The receptor comes from a woman between 35 and 50 years old with Graves disease. CDR3 in amino acids: CATSRAPHLAGAYNEQFF. In nucleotides, the CDR3 is TGTGCCACCAGCAGAGCCCCCCACCTAGCGGGAGCGTACAATGAGCAGTTCTTC.